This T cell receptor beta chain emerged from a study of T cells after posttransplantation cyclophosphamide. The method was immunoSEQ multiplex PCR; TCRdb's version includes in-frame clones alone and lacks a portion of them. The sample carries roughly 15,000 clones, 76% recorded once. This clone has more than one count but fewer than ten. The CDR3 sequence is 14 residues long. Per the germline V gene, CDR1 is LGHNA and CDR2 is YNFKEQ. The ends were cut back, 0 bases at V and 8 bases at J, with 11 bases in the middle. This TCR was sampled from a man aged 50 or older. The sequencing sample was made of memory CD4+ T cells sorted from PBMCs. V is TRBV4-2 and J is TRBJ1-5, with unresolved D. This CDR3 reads CASSQDRWEKPQHF. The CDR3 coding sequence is TGTGCCAGCAGCCAAGATAGGTGGGAGAAGCCCCAGCATTTT.